This T cell receptor beta chain was profiled in a study of T-cell memory formation after mild COVID-19. Study information: Largely donor-specific TCR clusters were found.

Study findings and constraints: Clones that contracted from day 15 to 85 had balanced CD4/CD8; later expanders were CD4+ biased. The main location of contracting CD4+ clones was CM and EM, and that of contracting CD8+ clones was EMRA.

Notes on this clonotype: Antigen unknown.

A 5'RACE reaction primed in the constant segment made cDNA libraries of TCR alpha and TCR beta, and these carried sample barcodes and UMIs. TCRdb redid the calling of the 5' RACE reads with MiXCR, one entry per CDR3 protein. This table holds approximately 250,000 distinct CDR3 sequences, 16% found once. In germline, CDR1 is SGHRS, CDR2 YFSETQ. V dropped 4 bases and J dropped 3 bases, with 16 bases sitting between them. This CDR3 is built from 15 residues. The clonotype comes from a man between 18 and 35 years old who had mild COVID-19 (a few samples of this study predate the infection). Cell type and time point are not known. The gene calls are TRBV5-1 and TRBJ1-1; D perhaps matches TRBD1 (5 bases). The specimen sequenced was PBMCs or a T cell subset sorted from them (not recorded which). CDR3 sequence: CASSGGRAGDTEAFF. CDR3 DNA sequence: TGCGCCAGCAGCGGAGGCAGGGCGGGCGACACTGAAGCTTTCTTT.